This T cell receptor beta chain came from a study of blood T cell repertoires in COVID-19 (dated by TCRdb to about 2020). In terms of the full investigation: Collaborator samples came from the United States, Italy and Spain and covered acute and convalescent phases of COVID-19. The material from the prospective study consisted of cDNA or gDNA derived from T cells, B-cell-depleted T cells, or PBMCs. Subjects who had been exposed to COVID-19, were actively infected with it, or had recovered from it provided the deeply sampled blood TCRbeta repertoires that made up the dataset. The repertoires were released in a freely available public database intended as a resource for research on the immune response to SARS-CoV-2. Samples were obtained from the ongoing ImmuneRACE study (first 160 participants) and from 1,254 subjects provided by 6 global collaborators. Sample metadata almost always included a de-identified subject ID, COVID-19 status, age in years and sex. HLA class I and class II types, where available, came from metadata supplied by the sample provider rather than from assay-based typing.

Broad study findings and their caveats: The quantity of clinical and demographic metadata differed by source and by participant and was supplied without curation.

Whole blood was collected in K2EDTA tubes by collaborating institutions according to the institutions' own protocols. For TCRbeta analysis, collaborators shipped samples as frozen whole blood, isolated PBMCs, or DNA extracted from either of those sample types. The immunoSEQ Assay, a bias-controlled multiplex PCR, was used to amplify TCRbeta CDR3 regions from genomic DNA. The paper's processing steps were these. Nucleated cell counts per sample were estimated from amplification of reference gene primers within the assay. To quantify the absolute abundance of each unique TCRbeta CDR3 rearrangement, sequence reads were collapsed and filtered. For each sample, productive Simpson clonality was calculated by taking the square root of Simpson's diversity index across productive rearrangements. The source is immuneACCESS, and TCRdb retained only in-frame sequences with V and J called. Part of the clones is not carried over; for the studies checked, unresolved V genes explain less than half of this, and the remainder is unexplained. The DNA gave D and trimming, while V, J and clone size come from that table. In all, the sample holds approximately 93,000 clones, and roughly 88% of those were seen once. The ten largest clones take up around 0.44% of the sample.

According to the germline V gene, CDR1 reads ENHRY and CDR2 reads SYGVKD. The trim is 5 bases for V and 3 bases for J, with a gap of 9 bases between the germline ends. The CDR3 measures 13 amino acids from cysteine to phenylalanine. Only CDR3 DNA remains: 39 bases, in frame from the first base. On this clone itself: There is no known antigen for this receptor. No base quality information exists; no much larger clone differs at one position.

The chain is encoded by TRBV10-3 joined to TRBJ2-3; the D gene is perhaps TRBD1, on 6 matching bases. The receptor's source is a man aged 55 to 70 with acute or convalescent COVID-19. Sequencing input: peripheral blood. The nucleotide sequence reads as follows: TGTGCCATCAGTAGGGGGTGGACAGATACGCAGTATTTT. Its protein product is CAISRGWTDTQYF.